The 22 T cell receptor beta chains in this list originate from one sample, sequenced in a study of OX40 agonist ivuxolimab in advanced cancers. Sequenced by immunoSEQ multiplex PCR; TCRdb stores in-frame clones only, minus some. The data show tens of thousands of clones, with more than 85% seen just once and 14% held by the top ten. Material: CD4+ or CD8+ T cells sorted from blood, obtained in a trial of the OX40 agonist ivuxolimab. The receptors here all came from an adult with an advanced solid tumor such as melanoma, head and neck, liver or kidney cancer.

This sequence joins TRBV7-7 and TRBJ2-2, with D unresolved. Trimming removed 3 bases at V and 6 bases at J, with 11 bases between. Germline CDR1 is SSHAT and CDR2 is FNYEAQ (reference sequence). This CDR3 region has 14 residues. The CDR3 reads CASSFSAPPGELFF. DNA of the CDR3: TGTGCCAGCAGCTTTTCAGCCCCACCCGGGGAGCTGTTTTTT.

This chain links TRBV7-2 with TRBJ2-5, with D uncertain. In germline, CDR1 is SGHTA, CDR2 FQGNSA. V was clipped by 1 base and J by 5 bases, with 8 bases between them. CDR3 length equals 13 residues. The CDR3: CASSLEIRETQYF. CDR3 in DNA: TGTGCCAGCAGCTTAGAGATCAGGGAGACCCAGTACTTC. The full variable domain, in which reference TRBV7-2 and TRBJ2-5 provide the parts outside the CDR3, is GAGVSQSPSNKVTEKGKDVELRCDPISGHTALYWYRQSLGQGLEFLIYFQGNSAPDKSGLPSDRFSAERTGGSVSTLTIQRTQQEDSAVYLCASSLEIRETQYFGPGTRLLVL.

V and J are TRBV27 and TRBJ2-7, with a possible D match to TRBD2 (6 bases). This CDR3 region has 14 residues. Germline assignment: CDR1 MNHEY and CDR2 SMNVEV (reference sequence). Trimming removed 3 bases at V and 0 bases at J, with 9 bases between. The CDR3 coding sequence is TGTGCCAGCAGTTTGGGAGGCCTCTCCTACGAGCAGTACTTC. Translated: CASSLGGLSYEQYF.

This chain links TRBV28 with TRBJ2-1, with 8 bases identical to TRBD1. CDR1 MDHEN and CDR2 SYDVKM come from the germline V gene. The CDR3 loop spans 17 amino acids. The V segment lost 5 bases and the J segment 0 bases; nucleotides outside the gene matches: 9. CDR3 DNA sequence: TGTGCCAGCAGTATCGGCCAGGGGGCCCCCTCCTACAATGAGCAGTTCTTC. This sequence encodes CASSIGQGAPSYNEQFF.

The V gene is TRBV9, the J gene TRBJ1-2, with 10 positions matching TRBD1. The CDR3 has 15 amino acids. From germline, CDR1 is SGDLS and CDR2 YYNGEE. Germline trimming cut 1 base from V and 4 bases from J; bases unmatched to any gene: 4. The CDR3 sequence is CASSVWTGGAYGYTF. Here the CDR3 DNA reads TGTGCCAGCAGCGTATGGACAGGGGGGGCCTATGGCTACACCTTC. The variable domain in full, completed from reference TRBV9 and TRBJ1-2, reads DSGVTQTPKHLITATGQRVTLRCSPRSGDLSVYWYQQSLDQGLQFLIQYYNGEERAKGNILERFSAQQFPDLHSELNLSSLELGDSALYFCASSVWTGGAYGYTFGSGTRLTVV.

The rearrangement uses TRBV11-3 and TRBJ2-7; D might be TRBD1 (5 bases). This CDR3 is built from 12 residues. V was cut by 4 bases and J by 4 bases, with 8 bases left in between. Per the germline V gene, CDR1 is SGHNT and CDR2 is YENEEA. The CDR3 region is CASSSSGYEQYF. The CDR3 DNA sequence: TGTGCCAGCAGCTCATCAGGGTACGAGCAGTACTTC.

The chain uses TRBV27 and TRBJ2-3; D may correspond to TRBD1 or TRBD2 (5 bases each). Trimming removed 11 bases at V and 0 bases at J, with 18 bases between. Germline values: CDR1 MNHEY, CDR2 SMNVEV (reference sequence). The CDR3 runs to 15 residues. The CDR3 here is CAARTGTSSTDTQYF. DNA for the CDR3: TGTGCCGCAAGAACCGGGACGTCTAGCACAGATACGCAGTATTTT.

The chain combines TRBV5-4 with TRBJ1-1; 9 nucleotides match TRBD1. This CDR3 has 13 residues. V shed 4 bases, J shed 6 bases, and the junction held 4 bases outside the gene matches. Looked up from germline, CDR1 is SGHNT and CDR2 is YYREEE (reference sequence). The CDR3 is CASSTGQGAEAFF. Written as DNA, the CDR3 is TGTGCCAGCAGCACGGGACAGGGCGCTGAAGCTTTCTTT.

V usage is TRBV7-9 and J usage is TRBJ2-3; the match to TRBD2 covers 7 bases. V dropped 5 bases and J dropped 0; count of bases not matched to a gene: 8. This CDR3 is built from 16 residues. Germline loops: CDR1 SEHNR, CDR2 FQNEAQ (reference sequence). The CDR3 sequence is CASSPGTTGSTDTQYF. The CDR3 DNA is TGTGCCAGCAGCCCCGGGACTACCGGGAGCACAGATACGCAGTATTTT.

This sequence joins TRBV27 and TRBJ2-7; the D gene could be TRBD1 or TRBD2 (5 bases each). V was cut by 5 bases and J by 1 base, with 18 bases left in between. Germline V gene sequence: CDR1 MNHEY, CDR2 SMNVEV (reference sequence). The CDR3 is made up of 16 amino acids. DNA of the CDR3: TGTGCCAGCAGTGGAATGACACTTTGGGGGTCCTACGAGCAGTACTTC. This translates into CASSGMTLWGSYEQYF.

The CDR3 is CAISDGTAAYEQYF. As DNA, the CDR3 is TGTGCCATCAGTGACGGGACTGCGGCCTACGAGCAGTACTTC. The chain combines TRBV10-3 with TRBJ2-7, with D possibly TRBD2 on 6 matching bases. CDR3 length: 14 amino acids. Trimming shortened V by 3 bases and J by 2 bases, and 11 bases separated the two germline ends. Germline CDR1 and CDR2: ENHRY and SYGVKD.

This CDR3 reads CASSVEGLSTDTQYF. In DNA, the CDR3 is TGTGCCAGCAGCGTAGAGGGGTTAAGCACAGATACGCAGTATTTT. The V gene is TRBV9, the J gene TRBJ2-3; weak D call: TRBD1 (5 bases). The CDR3 is made up of 15 amino acids. CDR1 and CDR2 (germline): SGDLS, YYNGEE. V was shortened by 0 bases and J by 0 bases, with 8 bases between the two germline ends.

The CDR3 DNA follows: TGTGCCAGCAGTGATCCTCTTGGGACTAGCGGGAACTACGAGCAGTACTTC. It translates to CASSDPLGTSGNYEQYF. This rearrangement joins TRBV6-1 to TRBJ2-7, with 13 bases that match TRBD2. The trim removed 3 bases at V and 3 bases at J, leaving 8 bases unmatched. CDR3 size: 17 residues. Per germline, CDR1 MNHNS and CDR2 SASEGT.

This CDR3 reads CSVENREYGYTF. The CDR3 DNA reads as TGCAGCGTTGAGAACAGGGAATACGGCTACACCTTC. J is TRBJ1-2 and V is TRBV29-1; perhaps TRBD1 as D (6 bases). The V gene lost 3 bases and the J gene lost 8 bases, with 13 bases spanning the gap. The CDR3 spans 12 residues. Germline CDR1 reads SQVTM; CDR2 reads ANQGSEA.

This chain links TRBV11-3 with TRBJ2-1, with 7 nucleotides matching TRBD2. Trimming removed 4 bases from V and 4 bases from J; junction bases left unmatched: 10. Germline V gives CDR1 SGHNT, CDR2 YENEEA. This CDR3 spans 16 amino acids. The CDR3 DNA reads as TGTGCCAGCAGCTCGCGCGGGAGAACTCGGTACAATGAGCAGTTCTTC. Protein sequence: CASSSRGRTRYNEQFF.

The V and J genes are TRBV7-3 and TRBJ2-1, with D perhaps assigned TRBD1 or TRBD2 (6 bases each). The CDR3 runs to 15 residues. Looked up from germline, CDR1 is SGHTA and CDR2 is FQGTGA. V shed 2 bases and J shed 8 bases, with 16 bases lying between them. DNA of the CDR3: TGTGCCAGCAGCTTATACGGGGGATCAGGGGATGAGCAGTTCTTC. This translates into CASSLYGGSGDEQFF.

CDR3 sequence reads: CASSLGHGSYEQYF. Written as DNA, the CDR3 is TGTGCCAGTAGTCTAGGACACGGCTCCTACGAGCAGTACTTC. The chain carries TRBV19 and TRBJ2-7; the D gene is possibly TRBD1 (5 bases). Germline lookup yields CDR1 LNHDA and CDR2 SQIVND (reference sequence). The V end lost 5 bases, the J end lost 0 bases, and 11 bases lay between the germline ends. This CDR3 region has 14 residues.

This clone was seen a handful of times. The CDR3 coding sequence is TGTGCCAGCAGCTCTGGACTGATGAACACTGAAGCTTTCTTT. This sequence encodes CASSSGLMNTEAFF. The rearrangement joins TRBV5-6 to TRBJ1-1; unclear D gene. CDR3 size: 14 residues. Trimming removed 3 bases at V and 0 bases at J, with 9 bases between. Per the germline V gene, CDR1 is SGHDT and CDR2 is YYEEEE.

The CDR3 DNA reads as TGCGCCAGCAGCCACGAGGATTCCCCTAGGGAGACCCAGTACTTC. It is translated as CASSHEDSPRETQYF. The V and J genes are TRBV4-1 and TRBJ2-5; D not resolved. Deletions cut 3 bases from V and 5 bases from J, with 16 bases between. Germline CDR1 reads MGHRA; CDR2 reads YSYEKL. The CDR3 spans 15 residues.

The chain has TRBV4-3 and TRBJ1-4; 8 bases line up with TRBD1. In germline, CDR1 is LGHNA, CDR2 YSLEER. The CDR3 sequence is 15 residues long. Trimming at V came to 2 bases and at J to 8 bases, leaving 7 bases not matched to a gene. CDR3 bases: TGCGCCAGCAGCCAATCGGGACAGGTTTACGAAAAACTGTTTTTT. As protein: CASSQSGQVYEKLFF.

About this clone: The same CDR3 arises from other DNA sequences in this sample as well. This CDR3 reads CASSLGSYEQYF. DNA for the CDR3: TGTGCCAGCAGTTTAGGATCCTACGAGCAGTACTTC. The rearrangement uses TRBV28 and TRBJ2-7; unclear D gene. The V end lost 2 bases, the J end lost 1 base, and 3 bases lay between the germline ends. Germline CDR1 and CDR2: MDHEN and SYDVKM. The CDR3 spans 12 residues.

The rearrangement links TRBV9 to TRBJ2-7; D not certain. Germline V gene data show CDR1 as SGDLS and CDR2 as YYNGEE. This CDR3 spans 12 amino acids. V was pared by 1 base and J by 6 bases, with 8 bases between. This CDR3 reads CASSVPRSEQYF. The DNA of the CDR3 is TGTGCCAGCAGCGTACCCAGAAGCGAGCAGTACTTC.